This T cell receptor (beta chain) came from a study of post-analysis software for immune sequencing data. Background on the study: Included courses were relapsing-remitting and secondary progressive multiple sclerosis; progressive-relapsing multiple sclerosis was also included. Findings and caveats of the study: Patients carried a handful of TRBV segments more frequently than controls did, and TRBV5-6, TRBV5-1 and TRBV20-1 were among them. There was significantly lower normalized Chao1 diversity in multiple sclerosis patients than in controls.

Of note for this clonotype: Its antigen is still unknown.

The TCR beta cDNA libraries contained unique molecular identifiers. Input populations of about 0.9 to 10 million T cells gave rise to some 500,000 cDNA molecules. Each CDR3 protein is one row after TCRdb ran MiXCR on the PCR reads. This sample carries about 160,000 distinct CDR3 sequences, 35% to 40% of them seen once, and the ten largest clones take under 30%. V was shortened by 7 bases and J by 3 bases, with 9 bases between the two germline ends. The germline V gene encodes CDR1 DFQATT and CDR2 SNEGSKA (reference sequence). The CDR3 extends over 12 amino acids. The sample here was blood, taken after autologous hematopoietic stem cell transplantation. The origin of this receptor is a girl between 5 and 17 years old with multiple sclerosis. V usage is TRBV20-1 and J usage is TRBJ1-4; D not certain. CDR3 loop: CSVPAPNEKLFF. The CDR3, as DNA: TGCAGTGTTCCTGCACCTAATGAAAAACTGTTTTTT.